Each of the 7 T cell receptor beta chains below was sequenced from the same sample in a study of early T cells in non-severe SARS-CoV-2 infection. TCRdb itself ran the 5' RACE reads through MiXCR, one entry per CDR3 protein. The repertoire holds 59,000 or so distinct CDR3 sequences, with around 13% as singletons. This specimen was whole blood, taken at baseline. These receptors all come from an adult who was a healthcare worker with PCR-confirmed SARS-CoV-2 infection or an uninfected control (not recorded which).

This chain joins TRBV28 and TRBJ2-7; D remains ambiguous. Germline CDR1 and CDR2: MDHEN and SYDVKM. The length of the CDR3 is 10 residues. Trimming took 10 bases from V and 5 from J, leaving 9 bases between them. CDR3 coding DNA: TGTGCCACTTGGATCCACGAGCAGTACTTC. Translation: CATWIHEQYF.

This clonotype was picked up a small number of times. J is TRBJ2-7 and V is TRBV28; perhaps TRBD2 as D (7 bases). This CDR3 spans 15 amino acids. CDR1 MDHEN and CDR2 SYDVKM come from the germline V gene. With 7 bases removed from V and 2 bases from J, the gap between germline ends came to 18 bases. CDR3 region: CASTPGRGRTYEQYF. CDR3 nucleotides: TGTGCCAGCACCCCAGGGAGGGGGAGGACCTACGAGCAGTACTTC.

This clonotype occurred many times. The chain employs TRBV28 and TRBJ1-4; 9 nucleotides align to TRBD1. Germline CDR1 reads MDHEN; CDR2 reads SYDVKM. V shed 7 bases, J shed 5 bases, and the junction held 11 bases outside the gene matches. The CDR3 contains 16 residues. The CDR3, as DNA: TGTGCCAGCACTATTATACCCGGGACAGGGAATGAAAAACTGTTTTTT. It codes for CASTIIPGTGNEKLFF.

This sequence joins TRBV12-3 or TRBV12-4 and TRBJ2-7; 10 nucleotides line up with TRBD2. The CDR3 runs 14 residues. The V segment lost 8 bases and the J segment 2 bases; nucleotides outside the gene matches: 6. In nucleotides, the CDR3 is TGTGCCAGCCGAATAGCGGGAGGTACCTACGAGCAGTACTTC. It translates to CASRIAGGTYEQYF.

This clonotype was detected ten times or more. The chain links TRBV12-3 or TRBV12-4 to TRBJ2-1; D uncertain. CDR3 size: 13 residues. Trimming shortened V by 8 bases and J by 8 bases, and 16 bases separated the two germline ends. For the CDR3, the DNA is TGTGCCAGCGACAAAAGGGTAGGCCATGAGCAGTTCTTC. This sequence encodes CASDKRVGHEQFF.

CDR3 region: CASSYRQNQETQYF. The DNA for the CDR3 is TGTGCCAGCAGCTACCGACAGAACCAAGAGACCCAGTACTTC. The J gene is TRBJ2-5, the V gene TRBV7-9, with D perhaps matching TRBD1 (5 bases). V was clipped by 4 bases and J by 0 bases, with 9 bases between them. The CDR3 runs 14 residues. Looked up from germline, CDR1 is SEHNR and CDR2 is FQNEAQ (reference sequence). The complete variable domain, with remaining parts taken from reference TRBV7-9 and TRBJ2-5, reads DTGVSQNPRHKITKRGQNVTFRCDPISEHNRLYWYRQTLGQGPEFLTYFQNEAQLEKSRLLSDRFSAERPKGSFSTLEIQRTEQGDSAMYLCASSYRQNQETQYFGPGTRLLVL.

This clonotype was picked up a small number of times. The chain carries TRBV11-2 and TRBJ2-7, with 7 nucleotides matching TRBD1. The CDR3 is 15 amino acids. J gave up 0 bases and V 1 base, and 3 bases lay outside the gene matches. In germline, CDR1 is SGHAT, CDR2 FQNNGV. CDR3 DNA sequence: TGTGCCAGCAGCTTAGTAGGGGGCGGCTCCTACGAGCAGTACTTC. It is translated as CASSLVGGGSYEQYF.